The 8 T cell receptor beta chains listed next were all sequenced from one sample in a study of CD8+ T cells in alopecia areata. Combined cutaneous lymph node cells underwent sorting by CD4, CD8alpha, NKG2D, NKG2ACE and additional markers. After isolation, RNA underwent reverse transcription to generate cDNA as the sequencing template. Sequenced by immunoSEQ multiplex PCR; TCRdb stores in-frame clones only, minus some. Observed in the sample are about 270,000 clones, none of them singletons. Sequencing was done on a sample of CD4+ T cells sorted from a lymph node. The receptors here all came from a C3H/HeJ mouse with alopecia areata. As its MHC haplotype, the strain has H2-k.

As concerns this clone: Gene names are mouse gene names. The CDR3 end is not reached by the read, which stops 4 residues before it; the germline J gene fills it in. J is TRBJ1-1 and V is TRBV13-1; D is perhaps TRBD1 (6 bases). The CDR3 is made up of 15 amino acids. Germline V gene lookup returns CDR1 NSHNY and CDR2 SYGAGN. V shed 0 bases and J shed 4 bases, with 13 bases lying between them. CDR3 residues: CASSDEGGRGTEVFF. CDR3 DNA, as far as it was read: TGTGCCAGCAGTGATGAAGGGGGGCGCGGCACA.

This clone was detected only a few times. The gene names given are mouse names. The CDR3 end falls 4 residues outside the read, so it is completed with the germline J gene. This rearrangement joins TRBV13-1 to TRBJ2-1; the match to TRBD1 covers 8 bases. Losses at the gene ends were 5 bases for V and 6 bases for J; bases not matched to a gene: 4. Germline V CDR1 and CDR2: NSHNY, SYGAGN. CDR3 length: 13 amino acids. Incomplete CDR3 DNA: TGTGCCAGCAGGGACAGGGTGGGTGCT. Encoded protein: CASRDRVGA. The whole CDR3 region reads CASRDRVGAEQFF.

Worth noting for this clone: Mouse names are used for the genes. The missing CDR3 end, 4 residues past where the read stops, is filled in from the germline J gene. This sequence joins TRBV29 and TRBJ2-1, with TRBD2 matching 8 bases. The germline gives CDR1 MSHET, CDR2 SYDVDS. The CDR3 is made up of 15 amino acids. V was clipped by 1 base and J by 6 bases; unmatched bases: 5. The CDR3 bases that were read are TGTGCTAGCAGTTTATTTCTGGGGGGCAGTGCT. This gives the protein CASSLFLGGSA. The complete CDR3 sequence is CASSLFLGGSAEQFF. The full variable domain, its missing parts supplied by reference TRBV29 and TRBJ2-1, is DMKVTQMPRYLIKRMGENVLLECGQDMSHETMYWYRQDPGLGLQLIYISYDVDSNSEGDIPKGYRVSRKKREHFSLILDSAKTNQTSVYFCASSLFLGGSAEQFFGPGTRLTVL.

This clone was observed a handful of times. Genes here carry mouse names. The read finishes 4 residues shy of the CDR3 end, and the germline J gene is used to complete it. The chain couples TRBV19 to TRBJ1-1; D is uncertain. The CDR3 contains 13 residues. Trimming pared 1 base from V and 0 bases from J, leaving 4 bases between. Germline lookup yields CDR1 FNHDT and CDR2 SITEND (reference sequence). This chain's CDR3 is CASSIIANTEVFF. The CDR3 bases that were read are TGTGCCAGCAGTATAATTGCAAACACA.

As concerns this clone: The gene names given are mouse names. With the read ending 4 residues before the CDR3 end, the germline J gene is used to fill in that end. Other DNA sequences in the sample encode the same CDR3. V and J are TRBV13-3 and TRBJ1-2; 10 bases line up with TRBD1. Germline loops: CDR1 NNHDY, CDR2 SYVADS. The J segment lost 1 base and the V segment lost 4 bases, leaving 1 base of the junction unmatched. CDR3 length: 14 amino acids. CDR3 DNA, as far as it was read: TGTGCCAGCAGTTGGGACAGGGGAAACTCC. It codes for CASSWDRGNS. The full CDR3 protein is CASSWDRGNSDYTF.

A few counts support this clone. Gene labels here are mouse ones. The CDR3 end is not reached by the read, which stops 4 residues before it; the germline J gene fills it in. This sample also contains other DNA sequences that code for the same CDR3. This chain connects TRBV5 to TRBJ2-1, with unresolved D. Germline CDR1 is LGHNA and CDR2 is YNLKQL (reference sequence). The V gene lost 0 bases and the J gene lost 4 bases, with 4 bases spanning the gap. This CDR3 region has 13 residues. This CDR3 is CASSQDWYAEQFF. The DNA read from the CDR3 is TGTGCCAGCAGCCAAGACTGGTATGCT.

Many counts were recorded for this clone. Mouse gene names apply. The read finishes 4 residues shy of the CDR3 end, and the germline J gene is used to complete it. V usage is TRBV17 and J usage is TRBJ2-7; possible D gene TRBD1, 5 bases. In germline, CDR1 is MNHDT, CDR2 YYDKIL. The CDR3 consists of 12 residues. The sequenced CDR3 bases are TGTGCTAGCAGTAAGGACAAATAT. It translates to CASSKDKY. The entire CDR3 protein is CASSKDKYEQYF.

With respect to this clone: Mouse names are used for the genes. The read halts 4 residues ahead of the CDR3 end, with the missing end drawn from the germline J gene. Other DNA sequences in the same sample also yield this CDR3. The chain links TRBV13-3 to TRBJ2-3; 12 positions agree with TRBD2. J gave up 0 bases and V 3 bases, and 2 bases lay outside the gene matches. The CDR3 extends over 16 amino acids. Germline V gives CDR1 NNHDY, CDR2 SYVADS. The CDR3 here is CASSGLGGPSAETLYF. The part of the CDR3 DNA that was read is TGTGCCAGCAGTGGACTGGGGGGGCCTAGTGCAGAA.